This TCR beta chain was captured by sequencing in a study of CD8 T cells in ankylosing spondylitis. Findings and limits, study-wide: A TCR beta motif of under ten highly homologous variants seemed to mark ankylosing spondylitis blood.

In TCRdb, the 5' RACE reads were re-called with MiXCR into one record per CDR3 protein. The table lists 750,000 to 850,000 distinct CDR3 sequences, around 11% of them singletons. The germline V gene encodes CDR1 MDHEN and CDR2 SYDVKM. This CDR3 is 15 amino acids long. V was shortened by 7 bases and J by 3 bases, with 17 bases between the two germline ends. On this clonotype: No antigen is known for it.

The source material was blood, either unsorted or a sorted T cell fraction (not recorded which). This sequence joins TRBV28 and TRBJ2-3; D gene uncertain. The receptor comes from a male donor with ankylosing spondylitis. CDR3 in DNA: TGTGCCAGCACCCCCCCCCCCGGGCGAACAGATACGCAGTATTTT. As protein: CASTPPPGRTDTQYF.